The entry that follows covers one TCR beta chain sequence. Its cognate antigen is unknown. They got blood RNA out of unsorted whole blood and also pulled out germline DNA. The CDR3 is 13 amino acids. In germline, CDR1 is SGHAT, CDR2 FQNNGV. The ends were cut back, 10 bases at V and 5 bases at J, with 18 bases in the middle. From around 0.5 ug total RNA, TCR beta cDNA was generated with a primer in the constant region. For TCR beta, libraries were produced by three nested multiplex PCR rounds using slightly modified ARM-PCR. TRBV1-TRBV30 forward primers and a C-beta reverse primer were used in the first two PCR rounds, which each ran for nine to ten cycles. TCRdb re-called the multiplex PCR reads through MiXCR, storing one row per CDR3 protein. The sample lists over 250,000 distinct CDR3 sequences, about 50% seen once, with over 15% in the top ten. This sample stems from a study of tumor-infiltrating lymphocytes in primary liver carcinoma. Background on the study: Samples had roughly 3.5 to 8 million productive TCRbeta reads, comparable between tissue types. General study findings and limits: Relative to tumor region pairs, the tumor-adjacent and tumor-blood pairs showed overlap that was lower.

Sequencing used peripheral blood. The chain carries TRBV11-2 and TRBJ2-7, with D tentatively TRBD1 (6 bases). This sequence originates from a woman aged 25 to 39 with primary liver carcinoma and hepatitis B virus infection. The CDR3 protein is CAIIRTAVHEQYF. CDR3 in DNA: TGTGCCATCATCCGGACAGCGGTACACGAGCAGTACTTC.